This T cell receptor beta chain was recovered during a study of blood T cell repertoires in COVID-19. In the study overall: Sample material is recorded as cDNA or gDNA derived from T cells, B-cell-depleted T cells, or PBMCs.

As processed by the authors: Amplification of reference gene primers was used by the study to estimate nucleated cell counts. TCRdb keeps only in-frame clones here, not all; method: immunoSEQ multiplex PCR. That table furnishes V, J and clone size, whereas the DNA furnished D and trimming. The table includes over 45,000 clones, 65% to 85% detected once. Germline V gene sequence: CDR1 SEHNR, CDR2 FQNEAQ (reference sequence). Trimming left V 2 bases short and J 1 base short, with 8 bases between. This CDR3 region has 14 residues. The V call is TRBV7-9, the J call TRBJ2-5; tentatively, D is TRBD1 (5 bases). This sequence was found in a man aged 60 to 69 with acute or convalescent COVID-19. The sample was peripheral blood. CDR3 bases: TGTGCCAGCAGCTTACTAGGGGCCCAAGAGACCCAGTACTTC. The encoded protein is CASSLLGAQETQYF.